This TCR beta chain was documented in a study of T cells expressing NK-cell markers (TCRdb year 2020). Study-wide context: Three sorted T-cell subsets (CD3+CD56+NKG2C+, CD3+CD56+NKG2C- and CD3+CD56-NKG2C+) from under ten donors had their TCR beta-chain repertoires profiled. The libraries were sequenced on Illumina HiSeq 2000/2500, MiSeq or NextSeq, producing 2 x 150 bp reads. The eight sequenced donors were randomly selected healthy volunteers, three men and five women. Among the eight sequenced donors, only one was HCMV-seronegative, while the other seven were HCMV-seropositive.

The sequencer was an Illumina HiSeq 2000. The TCR beta cDNA libraries were made using 5'RACE template switching, a step that added both a universal primer site and unique molecular identifiers. cDNA synthesis was primed from the TCR beta constant segment and was followed by two successive PCR amplification steps. As for the authors' bioinformatics: Reads were demultiplexed and grouped by UMI with MIGEC, and clonotypes were assembled and quantified with MiTCR. Only TCR cDNA sequences supported by at least two reads were kept to exclude erroneous sequences. Downstream repertoire analysis used the tcR package, and clonotypes were matched across fractions by CDR3 nucleotide sequence plus V segment. Antigen specificity was annotated against VDJdb with VDJmatch, allowing one amino acid substitution in CDR3. TCRdb reprocessed the reads and lists each CDR3 protein sequence as a single entry, with no DNA. Clone size and V and J calls follow TCRdb, not the original study. The sample's table lists a count of some 500,000 distinct CDR3 sequences. Together, the top ten hold under 1.5% of the sample.

The paper's findings and limits, for the study overall: For about 6 donors, the dominant CD3+CD56+NKG2C+ clonotypes were among the top 10 CD8+ clonotypes and accounted for about 1.0-7.5% of CD8+ T cells. Those dominant clonotypes were again the most abundant among CD3+CD56-NKG2C+ cells in a handful of donors, at roughly 25-60.1%. It remained unclear whether the expanded NKG2C-expressing T cell clones were specific for HCMV antigens.

The germline V gene gives CDR1 as SGHRS and CDR2 as YFSETQ. The CDR3 runs 16 amino acids, cysteine and phenylalanine included. The nucleotide record is missing. On this clonotype itself: The target of this receptor is not known.

HCMV-specific IgG was detected in serum with a commercial ELISA kit to determine HCMV serostatus. Peripheral blood mononuclear cells were isolated from blood by Ficoll density gradient centrifugation. In this chain, TRBV5-1 is recombined with TRBJ2-2; TCRdb reports TRBD2, a call that lacks DNA to check it against. The receptor comes from a woman between 45 and 60 years old in good health. Donor details come from another sample of the same person, matched by shared clones. Sequencing was done on a sample of blood T cells: a sorted CD56 or NKG2C T cell subset, CD4+ or CD8+ T cells, or bulk PBMC T cells (not recorded which). The encoded CDR3 is CASSPRSGRTTGELFF.